Shown below are 28 T cell receptor beta chains from a single sample sequenced in a study of blood T cell repertoires in COVID-19 (dated by TCRdb to 2019 to 2021). The library was prepared using the immunoSEQ multiplex PCR assay. This is the immuneACCESS table as TCRdb keeps it, with only in-frame sequences that have V and J called. A part of the clones is gone; compared with another copy, unresolved V genes explain less than half, and the rest is unexplained. This sample gives 200,000 to 300,000 clones in total; approximately 86% of them show up just once. Approximately 2% of the sample comes from the top ten. Sequencing was performed on peripheral blood. These receptors originate from a young man with active or convalescent COVID-19.

This clone has a count of ten or more. J is TRBJ1-5 and V is TRBV4-1, with 9 positions matching TRBD1. The CDR3 covers 17 residues. The J segment lost 6 bases and the V segment lost 1 base, leaving 10 bases of the junction unmatched. From germline, CDR1 is MGHRA and CDR2 YSYEKL. The CDR3 nucleotides read TGCGCCAGCAGCCAAGGTATTGTAGACAGGGGGTCTCAGCCCCAGCATTTT. It specifies CASSQGIVDRGSQPQHF.

The chain uses TRBV7-9 and TRBJ1-2; D might be TRBD1 (6 bases). The length of the CDR3 is 14 residues. V was pared by 4 bases and J by 1 base, with 10 bases between. The germline V gene has CDR1 SEHNR and CDR2 FQNEAQ (reference sequence). The DNA of the CDR3 is TGTGCCAGCAGCTCGGACAGCCTTAACTATGGCTACACCTTC. It translates to CASSSDSLNYGYTF.

The chain has TRBV19 and TRBJ1-2, with TRBD1 as a possible D gene (6 bases). Germline values: CDR1 LNHDA, CDR2 SQIVND (reference sequence). The CDR3 totals 11 residues. The V end lost 5 bases, the J end lost 8 bases, and 9 bases lay between the germline ends. The CDR3 nucleotides are TGTGCCAGTAGTCCAGGGGTCGGCTACACCTTC. Its protein product is CASSPGVGYTF.

The chain uses TRBV29-1 and TRBJ1-1; D unclear. Trimming removed 3 bases at V and 4 bases at J, with 9 bases between. From germline, CDR1 is SQVTM and CDR2 ANQGSEA. This CDR3 region has 12 residues. CDR3 sequence: CSVDSRGTEAFF. The CDR3 bases are TGCAGCGTTGATAGCCGGGGCACTGAAGCTTTCTTT.

This sequence joins TRBV19 and TRBJ2-3; D may be TRBD1 (6 bases). Per the germline V gene, CDR1 is LNHDA and CDR2 is SQIVND (reference sequence). There are 11 residues in the CDR3. V lost 6 bases and J lost 11, with 12 bases in between. The CDR3 region has the DNA TGTGCCAGTAGACAGGGTCAGAGGCAGTATTTT. Its protein product is CASRQGQRQYF.

This chain connects TRBV19 to TRBJ2-3; the match to TRBD2 covers 9 bases. CDR1 and CDR2 (germline): LNHDA, SQIVND (reference sequence). The CDR3 has 16 amino acids. With V trimmed by 2 bases and J by 4 bases, 7 bases remained unmatched. As DNA, the CDR3 is TGTGCCAGTAGTATAACGGGCGGGGGGGCAGCAGATACGCAGTATTTT. Amino acid sequence: CASSITGGGAADTQYF.

This chain joins TRBV6-5 and TRBJ1-1, with D possibly matching TRBD1 (6 bases). Trimming pared 5 bases from V and 7 bases from J, leaving 17 bases between. The CDR3 consists of 14 residues. CDR1 and CDR2 (germline): MNHEY, SVGAGI. The CDR3 DNA reads TGTGCCAGCAGTACCCGGAACTACAGGGATGAAGCTTTCTTT. Translated: CASSTRNYRDEAFF.

V usage is TRBV27 and J usage is TRBJ1-6; a possible D gene is TRBD1 (5 bases). In germline, CDR1 is MNHEY, CDR2 SMNVEV (reference sequence). Trimming stripped 6 bases from V and 4 bases from J, with 19 bases between. This CDR3 is built from 17 residues. The CDR3 protein is CASSHPRGGPYNSPLHF. In DNA, the CDR3 is TGTGCCAGCAGCCACCCCCGGGGGGGACCGTATAATTCACCCCTCCACTTT.

This chain joins TRBV23-1 and TRBJ1-3; D is unresolved. TRBV23-1 is filed as an ORF, its function uncertain. The CDR3 extends over 11 amino acids. V was cut by 6 bases and J by 9 bases, with 9 bases left in between. CDR3 coding DNA: TGCGCCAGCAGCCGGGGATTCACCATATATTTT. It translates to CASSRGFTIYF.

The CDR3 region has the DNA TGTGCCAGCAGTTTATCGACAGGGATTTACACTGAAGCTTTCTTT. This gives the protein CASSLSTGIYTEAFF. The chain recombines TRBV27 with TRBJ1-1; 7 positions match TRBD1. Germline V CDR1 and CDR2: MNHEY, SMNVEV (reference sequence). The CDR3 is 15 amino acids. J gave up 3 bases and V 0 bases, and 4 bases lay outside the gene matches.

This chain joins TRBV5-3 and TRBJ2-7, with 8 bases that match TRBD1. TRBV5-3 is an ORF, and what it does is uncertain. V lost 1 base, J lost 5 bases, and 8 bases stayed unmatched. The CDR3 runs 15 residues. The CDR3 loop is CARSLSSGGKHEQYF. Written as DNA, the CDR3 is TGTGCCAGAAGCTTGTCGTCAGGGGGCAAGCACGAGCAGTACTTC.

The chain joins TRBV12-3 or TRBV12-4 to TRBJ2-2, with TRBD2 as a possible D gene (5 bases). Trimming cost V 6 bases and J 10 bases, with 15 bases left between them. The CDR3 has 13 amino acids. Here the CDR3 reads CASSSGPREELFF. The CDR3 nucleotides read TGTGCCAGCAGCTCCGGGCCGAGGGAGGAGCTGTTTTTT.

This sequence joins TRBV27 and TRBJ1-2, with 9 bases that match TRBD1. Germline V gene lookup returns CDR1 MNHEY and CDR2 SMNVEV (reference sequence). The J segment lost 8 bases and the V segment lost 5 bases, leaving 9 bases of the junction unmatched. The CDR3 loop spans 14 amino acids. CDR3 nucleotide sequence: TGTGCCAGCAGTCCCCGGACAGGGGAAGGGGGCTACACCTTC. Protein sequence: CASSPRTGEGGYTF.

In its sample, this clone was seen a few times. CDR3 DNA: TGTGCCAGCAGCCCGGGACAGTCAGAATTGTACACCTTC. It is translated as CASSPGQSELYTF. The chain uses TRBV7-3 and TRBJ1-2; 7 bases are shared with TRBD1. The germline V gene has CDR1 SGHTA and CDR2 FQGTGA. The CDR3 loop spans 13 amino acids. After removal of 5 bases from V and 11 bases from J, the junction contained 11 bases not matched to a gene.

This chain uses TRBV7-2 with TRBJ2-1; no clear D. The CDR3 is made up of 14 amino acids. Per the germline V gene, CDR1 is SGHTA and CDR2 is FQGNSA. Trimming pared 1 base from V and 2 bases from J, leaving 6 bases between. The CDR3 DNA sequence: TGTGCCAGCAGCTTAGGGCAGGCCTACAATGAGCAGTTCTTC. Its translation: CASSLGQAYNEQFF.

This clone was counted once. V and J are TRBV5-1 and TRBJ2-7, with 14 bases that match TRBD2. With 4 bases clipped from V and 4 bases from J, the junction kept 10 bases outside the gene matches. Germline CDR1 is SGHRS and CDR2 is YFSETQ. The CDR3 contains 17 residues. The CDR3 region has the DNA TGCGCCAGCAGCAGGACTAGCGGGGGGCCCGTACCTTACGAGCAGTACTTC. It is translated as CASSRTSGGPVPYEQYF.

This sequence joins TRBV13 and TRBJ2-7; a weak D match, TRBD1 (5 bases). In germline, CDR1 is PRHDT, CDR2 FYEKMQ (reference sequence). The CDR3 is made up of 15 amino acids. V lost 0 bases and J 4 bases, leaving 13 bases between the germline ends. The CDR3 nucleotides are TGTGCCAGCAGCTTAGGAAGGGGCGGTGGGTACGAGCAGTACTTC. This encodes CASSLGRGGGYEQYF.

As DNA, the CDR3 is TGTGCCAGCAGCTATAGACTAGCGGGGACCTACAATGAGCAGTTCTTC. Residues: CASSYRLAGTYNEQFF. V usage is TRBV7-2 and J usage is TRBJ2-1, with TRBD2 identical over 11 bases. Germline loops: CDR1 SGHTA, CDR2 FQGNSA. V trimming: 4 bases; J trimming: 2 bases; junction bases outside the gene matches: 4. The CDR3 extends over 16 amino acids.

The V call is TRBV4-2, the J call TRBJ1-1, with D maybe TRBD1 (6 bases). CDR3 length: 16 amino acids. Germline CDR1 and CDR2: LGHNA and YNFKEQ. The germline V and J ends were trimmed by 1 base and 1 base, with 13 bases remaining between them. The CDR3 sequence is CASSQGGQEPNTEAFF. CDR3 sequence (DNA): TGTGCCAGCAGCCAAGGGGGGCAGGAGCCGAACACTGAAGCTTTCTTT.

This chain uses TRBV12-3 or TRBV12-4 with TRBJ1-1; 7 bases agree with TRBD1. Unmatched junction bases numbered 2, after V lost 4 bases and J lost 3 bases. The CDR3 contains 13 residues. The DNA of the CDR3 is TGTGCCAGCAGTTCGACAGGGTACACTGAAGCTTTCTTT. It yields the protein CASSSTGYTEAFF.

The gene calls are TRBV5-4 and TRBJ1-1; 9 bases fit TRBD1. CDR3 length: 13 amino acids. Germline lookup yields CDR1 SGHNT and CDR2 YYREEE (reference sequence). The ends lost 5 bases at V and 8 bases at J; junction bases unmatched: 7. For the CDR3, the DNA is TGTGCCAGCAGTAGGGACAGGGCAGCAGAAGCTTTCTTT. Encoded protein: CASSRDRAAEAFF.

The chain employs TRBV13 and TRBJ2-3; 7 nucleotides align to TRBD2. This CDR3 spans 15 amino acids. Germline CDR1 PRHDT, CDR2 FYEKMQ (reference sequence). V lost 5 bases and J lost 5; bases outside the gene matches: 10. CDR3 sequence: CASSHGRGEGDTQYF. CDR3 DNA: TGTGCCAGCAGCCACGGTCGTGGGGAGGGAGATACGCAGTATTTT.

About this clone: At the DNA level, this CDR3 is encoded by other sequences in the same sample as well. The chain is built from TRBV5-5 and TRBJ1-1, with D perhaps TRBD1 (6 bases). In germline, CDR1 is SGHKS, CDR2 YYEKEE (reference sequence). V dropped 4 bases and J dropped 4 bases, with 17 bases sitting between them. The CDR3 extends over 15 amino acids. The CDR3 here is CASSPRTGFGTEAFF. CDR3 DNA: TGTGCCAGCAGCCCGCGAACAGGGTTCGGCACTGAAGCTTTCTTT.

This clone was detected only once. The chain has TRBV6-2 or TRBV6-3 and TRBJ2-5; 11 bases are a match to TRBD2. The CDR3 consists of 18 residues. CDR1 and CDR2 from the germline V gene are MNHEY and SVGEGT. With 6 bases clipped from V and 4 bases from J, the junction kept 16 bases outside the gene matches. The DNA for the CDR3 is TGTGCCAGCAGCCCAAAGGGGTTAGCGGGGGGGCCCGTAGAGACCCAGTACTTC. It is translated as CASSPKGLAGGPVETQYF.

This clone has more than one count but fewer than ten. The V and J genes are TRBV7-6 and TRBJ1-1; TRBD1 matches 8 bases. V trimming: 3 bases; J trimming: 0 bases; junction bases outside the gene matches: 3. This CDR3 region has 15 residues. Germline V CDR1 and CDR2: SGHVS, FNYEAQ. The CDR3 spells CASSFGTGVNTEAFF. CDR3 DNA: TGTGCCAGCAGCTTTGGGACAGGCGTGAACACTGAAGCTTTCTTT.

The chain combines TRBV27 with TRBJ1-1; perhaps TRBD1 as D (6 bases). The CDR3 covers 15 residues. V dropped 3 bases and J dropped 5 bases, with 16 bases sitting between them. Per the germline V gene, CDR1 is MNHEY and CDR2 is SMNVEV (reference sequence). The CDR3 loop is CASSFDVGQKTEAFF. In DNA, the CDR3 is TGTGCCAGCAGTTTTGATGTGGGACAAAAGACTGAAGCTTTCTTT.

The chain combines TRBV5-1 with TRBJ1-6; no firm D call. The length of the CDR3 is 16 residues. V was cut by 1 base and J by 6 bases, with 14 bases left in between. CDR1 and CDR2 (germline): SGHRS, YFSETQ. The CDR3 sequence is CASSLISAGSNSPLHF. CDR3 coding DNA: TGCGCCAGCAGCTTGATCTCGGCCGGGTCTAATTCACCCCTCCACTTT.

This clone appeared a single time. The V call is TRBV9, the J call TRBJ2-7; 10 bases align to TRBD1. The germline CDR1 and CDR2 sequences are SGDLS and YYNGEE. The CDR3 spans 15 residues. V was clipped by 4 bases and J by 2 bases; unmatched bases: 6. In DNA form, the CDR3 reads TGTGCCAGCAGCCCGTTAGGACAGGGGGCCTACGAGCAGTACTTC. The encoded protein is CASSPLGQGAYEQYF.